The TCR beta chain described here comes from a study of Graves' ophthalmopathy and Graves' hyperthyroidism. Findings and limits, study-wide: Using a 13-signature model, the authors split ophthalmopathy from stable hyperthyroidism, with roughly 90% sensitivity and roughly 80% specificity.

Amplification of TCR beta CDR3 regions used RNA transcripts. Investigators did first-round RT-PCR with HTBI primers, then second-round multiplex PCR. TCRdb called the multiplex PCR reads again in MiXCR, with one record for every CDR3 protein. Found here are 900,000 to 1,200,000 distinct CDR3 sequences, about 36% of them singletons; the top ten hold 11%. A remark on this clonotype: Its specificity is unknown.

CDR1 ENHRY and CDR2 SYGVKD come from the germline V gene. The length of the CDR3 is 14 residues. The V and J ends lost 5 bases and 5 bases, in that order; junction bases with no gene match: 4. This receptor was obtained from an adult man with Graves' hyperthyroidism. Specimen: peripheral blood or thyroid tissue (not recorded which). The chain combines TRBV10-3 with TRBJ2-7, with 12 bases identical to TRBD1. CDR3 loop: CAISPGTGGHEQYF. The CDR3 nucleotides are TGTGCCATCAGTCCCGGGACAGGGGGCCACGAGCAGTACTTC.